These 15 T cell receptor beta chains originate from one sample sequenced in a study of shared clonotypes between healthy human individuals. Data came from immunoSEQ multiplex PCR; TCRdb stores just in-frame clones and leaves some out. This sample has 400,000 or so clones, with around 96% found just once. The sequenced material came from memory CD8+ T cells sorted from blood. Subset meaning: CD45RO+ cells pooled with CCR7-negative TemRA cells. The receptors shown here come from a young man in good health.

The chain links TRBV9 to TRBJ2-7, with 8 bases fitting TRBD2. Trimming at V came to 4 bases and at J to 2 bases, leaving 8 bases not matched to a gene. Germline lookup yields CDR1 SGDLS and CDR2 YYNGEE. This CDR3 is 15 amino acids long. In nucleotides, the CDR3 is TGTGCCAGCAGCTTACAAACTAGCGGACCCTACGAGCAGTACTTC. Translation: CASSLQTSGPYEQYF. Together with reference TRBV9 and TRBJ2-7, the CDR3 gives the full variable domain: DSGVTQTPKHLITATGQRVTLRCSPRSGDLSVYWYQQSLDQGLQFLIQYYNGEERAKGNILERFSAQQFPDLHSELNLSSLELGDSALYFCASSLQTSGPYEQYFGPGTRLTVT.

V is TRBV4-1 and J is TRBJ2-7, with 13 bases aligning to TRBD2. Germline loops: CDR1 MGHRA, CDR2 YSYEKL. The ends lost 2 bases at V and 1 base at J; junction bases unmatched: 5. This CDR3 contains 17 residues. CDR3 in DNA: TGCGCCAGCAGCCAAATTGGGACTAGCGGGACTTCCTACGAGCAGTACTTC. Its translation is CASSQIGTSGTSYEQYF.

The chain joins TRBV6-5 to TRBJ2-2; TRBD2 aligns across 12 bases. Germline assignment: CDR1 MNHEY and CDR2 SVGAGI. CDR3 length: 14 residues. V shed 6 bases and J 5 bases; nucleotides not matched to a gene: 1. The CDR3 DNA follows: TGTGCCAGCAGACTAGCGGGAGGAACCGGGGAGCTGTTTTTT. It yields the protein CASRLAGGTGELFF.

Concerning this clone: The same CDR3 also results from other DNA sequences found in this sample. The chain links TRBV18 to TRBJ2-3; 8 nucleotides line up with TRBD2. The CDR3 contains 13 residues. Germline trimming cut 3 bases from V and 4 bases from J; bases unmatched to any gene: 0. Germline CDR1 and CDR2: KGHSH and LQKENI. The chain's CDR3 is CASSPGLADTQYF. The CDR3 region has the DNA TGTGCCAGCTCACCGGGACTAGCAGATACGCAGTATTTT.

The chain links TRBV6-6 to TRBJ1-6; no firm D call. Trimming removed 3 bases at V and 4 bases at J, with 4 bases between. The germline gives CDR1 MNHNY, CDR2 SVGAGI (reference sequence). This CDR3 region has 13 residues. This CDR3 is CASSYRYNSPLHF. Here the CDR3 DNA reads TGTGCCAGCAGTTATCGTTATAATTCACCCCTCCACTTT.

This sequence joins TRBV28 and TRBJ2-7, with 9 bases matching TRBD1. V shed 6 bases, J shed 3 bases, and the junction held 9 bases outside the gene matches. This CDR3 spans 15 amino acids. The germline gives CDR1 MDHEN, CDR2 SYDVKM. CDR3 in amino acids: CASSPGTGRFYEQYF. CDR3 nucleotides: TGTGCCAGCAGCCCAGGGACAGGGAGGTTCTACGAGCAGTACTTC.

The V gene is TRBV27, the J gene TRBJ2-4; 8 positions agree with TRBD2. After removal of 4 bases from V and 6 bases from J, the junction contained 2 bases not matched to a gene. CDR1 is MNHEY and CDR2 is SMNVEV in the germline V gene (reference sequence). CDR3 length: 13 residues. In DNA, the CDR3 is TGTGCCAGCAGTTCCAGCGGGAGAAACATTCAGTACTTC. This codes for CASSSSGRNIQYF.

V and J are TRBV4-1 and TRBJ1-1; a weak D match, TRBD1 (6 bases). Trimming stripped 4 bases from V and 1 base from J, with 10 bases between. The germline V gene has CDR1 MGHRA and CDR2 YSYEKL. The CDR3 extends over 14 amino acids. The CDR3 loop is CASSPSGQNTEAFF. The DNA for the CDR3 is TGCGCCAGCAGCCCGTCGGGACAGAACACTGAAGCTTTCTTT.

This rearrangement joins TRBV9 to TRBJ2-1; D is unclear. The germline CDR1 and CDR2 sequences are SGDLS and YYNGEE. The CDR3 covers 12 residues. Trimming pared 0 bases from V and 6 bases from J, leaving 4 bases between. The CDR3 loop is CASSVEPNEQFF. CDR3 coding DNA: TGTGCCAGCAGCGTAGAGCCCAATGAGCAGTTCTTC.

The chain combines TRBV18 with TRBJ2-1; 10 nucleotides line up with TRBD2. The CDR3 contains 15 residues. CDR1 is KGHSH, CDR2 LQKENI, per germline. Trimming removed 3 bases from V and 3 bases from J; junction bases left unmatched: 2. CDR3 coding DNA: TGTGCCAGCTCACCCGGACTAGCGGACTACAATGAGCAGTTCTTC. Residues: CASSPGLADYNEQFF.

CDR3 sequence reads: CASSKAGRYEQYF. Written as DNA, the CDR3 is TGTGCCAGTAGTAAGGCAGGGCGCTACGAGCAGTACTTC. The V call is TRBV19, the J call TRBJ2-7; maybe TRBD1 (5 bases). V was pared by 4 bases and J by 3 bases, with 10 bases between. Germline-derived CDR1 and CDR2 are LNHDA and SQIVND (reference sequence). The CDR3 sequence is 13 residues long.

V and J are TRBV5-6 and TRBJ2-2; D unclear. V lost 2 bases and J 6 bases, leaving 8 bases between the germline ends. Germline CDR1 is SGHDT and CDR2 is YYEEEE. CDR3 length: 13 residues. Written as DNA, the CDR3 is TGTGCCAGCAGCTTTAGGTTTCCCGGGGAGCTGTTTTTT. Translating gives CASSFRFPGELFF.

The V gene is TRBV6-5, the J gene TRBJ2-7, with 9 bases lining up with TRBD1. The germline CDR1 and CDR2 sequences are MNHEY and SVGAGI. CDR3 size: 15 residues. After removal of 5 bases from V and 2 bases from J, the junction contained 7 bases not matched to a gene. DNA of the CDR3: TGTGCCAGCAGTCAACACAGGGGGCCACCCTACGAGCAGTACTTC. It codes for CASSQHRGPPYEQYF.

The chain uses TRBV5-6 and TRBJ2-3, with no clear D. V lost 2 bases to trimming and J lost 7 bases, with 8 bases between them. The CDR3 contains 12 residues. Germline-derived CDR1 and CDR2 are SGHDT and YYEEEE. The CDR3 spells CASSFLTNTQYF. The CDR3 region has the DNA TGTGCCAGCAGCTTTCTTACAAATACGCAGTATTTT.

The rearrangement uses TRBV5-1 and TRBJ2-1; possibly TRBD1 for D (6 bases). Germline CDR1 and CDR2: SGHRS and YFSETQ. Trimming stripped 6 bases from V and 7 bases from J, with 17 bases between. The CDR3 runs to 14 residues. CDR3 coding DNA: TGCGCCAGCACCGACAGGCCCTCCATTAATGAGCAGTTCTTC. Translation: CASTDRPSINEQFF.